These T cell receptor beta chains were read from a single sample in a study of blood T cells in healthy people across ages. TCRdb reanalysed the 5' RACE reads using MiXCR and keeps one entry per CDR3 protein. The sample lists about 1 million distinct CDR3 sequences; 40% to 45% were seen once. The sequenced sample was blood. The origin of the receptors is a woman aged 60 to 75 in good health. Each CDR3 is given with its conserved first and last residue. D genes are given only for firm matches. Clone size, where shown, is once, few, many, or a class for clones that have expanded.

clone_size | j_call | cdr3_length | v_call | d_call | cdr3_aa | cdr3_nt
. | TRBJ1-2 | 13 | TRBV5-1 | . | CASSRDSLGGYTF | TGCGCCAGCAGCCGGGACTCCCTTGGGGGCTACACCTTC
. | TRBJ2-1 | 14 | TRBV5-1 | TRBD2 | CASFGLAGENGQFF | TGCGCCAGCTTCGGACTAGCGGGAGAGAATGGGCAGTTCTTC
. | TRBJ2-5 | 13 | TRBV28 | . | CAFRTPGEETQYF | TGTGCCTTCCGGACACCAGGTGAAGAGACCCAGTACTTC
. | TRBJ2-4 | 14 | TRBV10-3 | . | CAISESASWNIQYF | TGTGCCATCAGTGAGTCGGCCTCCTGGAACATTCAGTACTTC
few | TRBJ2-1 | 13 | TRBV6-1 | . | CASSEVEYNEQFF | TGTGCCAGCAGTGAAGTGGAGTACAATGAGCAGTTCTTC
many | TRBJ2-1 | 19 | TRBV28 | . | CASRLAITQWSPSYNEQFF | TGTGCCAGCAGGTTAGCTATAACCCAATGGAGCCCCTCCTACAATGAGCAGTTCTTC
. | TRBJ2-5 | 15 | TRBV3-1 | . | CASSHDPGAYNEQYF | TGTGCCAGCAGCCACGACCCCGGGGCCTACAATGAGCAGTACTTC
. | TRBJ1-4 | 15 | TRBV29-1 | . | CSASRGAANNEKLFF | TGCAGCGCCTCAAGAGGTGCTGCAAATAATGAAAAACTGTTTTTT
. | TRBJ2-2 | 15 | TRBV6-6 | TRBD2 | CASSYGGVNTGELFF | TGTGCCAGCAGTTACGGGGGGGTTAACACCGGGGAGCTGTTTTTT
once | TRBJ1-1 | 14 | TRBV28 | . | CASSFSRDDTEAFF | TGTGCCAGCAGTTTTAGTAGAGATGACACTGAAGCTTTCTTT
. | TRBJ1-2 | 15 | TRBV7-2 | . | CASGRGRGMSYGYTF | TGTGCCAGCGGGCGTGGCCGAGGCATGAGCTATGGCTACACCTTC
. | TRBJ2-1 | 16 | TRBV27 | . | CASSSTEIIPYNEQFF | TGTGCCAGCAGTTCGACAGAGATCATCCCCTACAATGAGCAGTTCTTC
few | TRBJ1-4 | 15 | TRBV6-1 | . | CASSERPDLGEKLFF | TGTGCCAGCAGTGAAAGACCGGATTTAGGAGAAAAACTGTTTTTT
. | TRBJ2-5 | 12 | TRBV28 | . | CASSIKSETQYF | TGTGCCAGCAGTATAAAGTCGGAGACCCAGTACTTC
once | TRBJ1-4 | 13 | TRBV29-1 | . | CSALTGPNEKLFF | TGCAGCGCGTTAACGGGGCCAAATGAAAAACTGTTTTTT
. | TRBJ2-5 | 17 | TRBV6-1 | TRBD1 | CASSDPQGAGGRETQYF | TGTGCCAGCAGTGACCCCCAGGGCGCAGGGGGTAGGGAGACCCAGTACTTC
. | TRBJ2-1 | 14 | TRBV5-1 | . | CASSWRGHYNEQFF | TGCGCCAGCAGCTGGCGGGGACACTACAATGAGCAGTTCTTC
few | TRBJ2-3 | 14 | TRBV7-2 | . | CASSSPRSTDTQYF | TGTGCCAGCAGCTCCCCAAGGTCCACAGATACGCAGTATTTT
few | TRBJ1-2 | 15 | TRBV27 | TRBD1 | CASSLLGQGRQGYTF | TGTGCCAGCAGTTTATTAGGACAGGGGAGGCAAGGCTACACCTTC
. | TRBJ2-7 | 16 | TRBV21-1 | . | CASIPKLTSGRGEQYF | TGTGCCAGCATCCCTAAACTGACTAGCGGGAGAGGGGAGCAGTACTTC
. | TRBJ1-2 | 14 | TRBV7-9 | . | CASSHTTGMDGYTF | TGTGCCAGCAGCCATACAACAGGGATGGATGGCTACACCTTC
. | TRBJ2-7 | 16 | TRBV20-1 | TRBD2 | CSAKGLAGDGNYEQYF | TGCAGTGCTAAGGGACTAGCGGGAGATGGGAACTACGAGCAGTACTTC
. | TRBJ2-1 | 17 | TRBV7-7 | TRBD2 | CASSLGTSGTPGNEQFF | TGTGCCAGCAGCCTCGGGACTAGCGGGACACCGGGGAATGAGCAGTTCTTC
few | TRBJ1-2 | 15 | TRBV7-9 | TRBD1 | CASSSPGTGAYGYTF | TGTGCCAGCAGCTCCCCCGGGACAGGGGCCTATGGCTACACCTTC
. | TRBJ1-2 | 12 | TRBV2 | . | CASLTVNYGYTF | TGTGCCAGCTTGACAGTAAACTATGGCTACACCTTC
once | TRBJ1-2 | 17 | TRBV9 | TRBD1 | CASSSSSGTGSGYGYTF | TGTGCCAGCAGCTCATCCTCCGGGACAGGGAGTGGCTATGGCTACACCTTC
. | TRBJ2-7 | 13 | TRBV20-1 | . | CSAPIGGLYEQYF | TGCAGTGCCCCTATTGGGGGGCTCTACGAGCAGTACTTC
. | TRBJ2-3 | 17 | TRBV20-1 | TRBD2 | CSAGTSGRGISTDTQYF | TGCAGTGCAGGGACTAGCGGGAGGGGGATAAGCACAGATACGCAGTATTTT